Sequencing of this T cell receptor (beta chain) was carried out in a study of patients and donors after allogeneic stem cell transplantation. In its sample, this clonotype was seen a few times. Using its own MiXCR run on the RT-PCR reads, TCRdb lists one record per CDR3 protein. The sample has about 960,000 distinct CDR3 sequences, roughly 17% seen once. Germline CDR1 SGDLS, CDR2 YYNGEE. V trimming: 3 bases; J trimming: 2 bases; junction bases outside the gene matches: 9. This CDR3 comprises 17 residues. This rearrangement joins TRBV9 to TRBJ1-3; 9 positions match TRBD1. This receptor was identified in a human donor who was either an allogeneic HSCT recipient or a stem cell or donor lymphocyte infusion donor (not recorded which). It is not recorded whose cells these are; they may come from a transplant donor. Sequenced: blood, either unsorted or a sorted T cell fraction (not recorded which). CDR3 protein: CASSANNRGRAGNTIYF. The CDR3 DNA follows: TGTGCCAGCAGCGCAAATAACAGGGGGCGAGCTGGAAACACCATATATTTT. The full variable domain, in which reference TRBV9 and TRBJ1-3 provide the parts outside the CDR3, is DSGVTQTPKHLITATGQRVTLRCSPRSGDLSVYWYQQSLDQGLQFLIQYYNGEERAKGNILERFSAQQFPDLHSELNLSSLELGDSALYFCASSANNRGRAGNTIYFGEGSWLTVV.